This is a list of T cell receptor beta chains from one sample in a study of blood T cell repertoires in COVID-19. Sequencing was performed with immunoSEQ multiplex PCR; in TCRdb, only in-frame clones are kept and a portion is missing. The repertoire holds approximately 40,000 clones, with less than 95% as singletons. Sequencing was performed on peripheral blood. These receptors all stem from a human donor in a cohort sampled during active COVID-19. Each CDR3 is given with its conserved first and last residue. D genes are given only for firm matches. Some rows have no size entry. The others give once, few or many, or a class for an expanded clone.

.	TRBV25-1	.	TRBJ2-7	TGTGCCAGCAGTGAATACGGTTACTACGAGCAGTACTTC	CASSEYGYYEQYF
TRBD2	TRBV5-1	.	TRBJ2-3	TGCGCCAGCAGCTTGGCTGCGGGAGATGGAACAGATACGCAGTATTTT	CASSLAAGDGTDTQYF
.	TRBV19	.	TRBJ1-6	TGTGCCAGTAGTACCACGGGTCCCAATTCACCCCTCCACTTT	CASSTTGPNSPLHF
.	TRBV7-6	.	TRBJ2-2	TGTGCCAGCAGCCCTCAGGCGGGGGCCACCGGGGAGCTGTTTTTT	CASSPQAGATGELFF
TRBD1	TRBV5-1	.	TRBJ2-2	TGCGCCAGCAGACCCGACAGGGGACGGGGAACCGGGGAGCTGTTTTTT	CASRPDRGRGTGELFF
TRBD2	TRBV10-2	.	TRBJ2-5	TGCGCCAGCAGAGATTCTAGCGGGAGGGAGACCCAGTACTTC	CASRDSSGRETQYF
.	TRBV27	.	TRBJ2-7	TGTGCCAGCAGTCTTAGCAGTGGACTGGGGTCCTACGAGCAGTACTTC	CASSLSSGLGSYEQYF
TRBD2	TRBV19	once	TRBJ2-3	TGTGCCAGTAGGGAGACTAGCGGGGCGATCACAGATACGCAGTATTTT	CASRETSGAITDTQYF
TRBD2	TRBV28	.	TRBJ2-1	TGTGCCAGCAGTGTTAGCGGGATTGGTAGGAATGAGCAGTTCTTC	CASSVSGIGRNEQFF
TRBD2	TRBV5-1	.	TRBJ2-5	TGCGCCAGCAGCGAAGCGGGAAGGGGTGCGGGAGAGACCCAGTACTTC	CASSEAGRGAGETQYF
.	TRBV10-1	few	TRBJ1-2	TGCGCCAGCAGGAGACTCCACTATGGCTACACCTTC	CASRRLHYGYTF
.	TRBV3-1/TRBV3-2	.	TRBJ2-6	TGTGCCAGCAGCCCCCCGGACTCCAGCTCTGGGGCCAACGTCCTGACTTTC	CASSPPDSSSGANVLTF
.	TRBV21-1	.	TRBJ2-7	TGTGCCAGCTCCCAGACAGGGAAGTCCTACGAGCAGTACTTC	CASSQTGKSYEQYF
TRBD2	TRBV6-5	.	TRBJ2-5	TGTGCCAGCAGGGTGGGCGCGGGAGTAGGAGAGACCCAGTACTTC	CASRVGAGVGETQYF
.	TRBV18	.	TRBJ1-5	TGTGCCAGCTCACCACTCCGTAGCAATCAGCCCCAGCATTTT	CASSPLRSNQPQHF
.	TRBV19	.	TRBJ2-7	TGTGCCAGTAGTATAGACGTGCGTGGTACGGGCGAGCAGTACTTC	CASSIDVRGTGEQYF
.	TRBV7-2	.	TRBJ1-2	TGTGCCAGCAGCTTAGGGGGACAATTCTATGGCTACACCTTC	CASSLGGQFYGYTF
.	TRBV6-5	.	TRBJ1-1	TGTGCCAGCAGCATAGGGGTAAAGGGCGGCACTGAAGCTTTCTTT	CASSIGVKGGTEAFF
.	TRBV30	.	TRBJ1-6	TGTGCCTGGGCCACGAGGGCAGGTTGGGATTCACCCCTCCACTTT	CAWATRAGWDSPLHF
TRBD1	TRBV4-3	once	TRBJ2-1	TGCGCCAGCAGCCAAGATAACAGGGGGGATGAGCAGTTCTTC	CASSQDNRGDEQFF
.	TRBV6-2/TRBV6-3	.	TRBJ2-3	TGTGCCAGCAGTTACTTCTCCGGGATCAGCCCCTCAGATACGCAGTATTTT	CASSYFSGISPSDTQYF
.	TRBV27	few	TRBJ2-5	TGTGCCAGCAGTTTAGGCCGGGAAGAGGGAGAGACCCAGTACTTC	CASSLGREEGETQYF
.	TRBV5-1	.	TRBJ1-2	TGCGCCAGCAGCTTGGAGGGGAACTATGGCTACACCTTC	CASSLEGNYGYTF
.	TRBV24-1	.	TRBJ2-1	TGTGCCACCAGTGATCCGGGACTCCCCCATGAGCAGTTCTTC	CATSDPGLPHEQFF
TRBD1	TRBV27	.	TRBJ2-7	TGTGCCAGCAGTTTACTTGGACAGGGGGGGGCCGAGCAGTACTTC	CASSLLGQGGAEQYF
TRBD1	TRBV18	.	TRBJ2-2	TGTGCCAGCTCACCACCTGCACAGGGGGCGAGCACCGGGGAGCTGTTTTTT	CASSPPAQGASTGELFF
TRBD2	TRBV27	.	TRBJ2-7	TGTGCCAGCAGTTCACCGACTAGCGGATCCTACGAGCAGTACTTC	CASSSPTSGSYEQYF